What follows are 10 T cell receptor beta chains derived from one specimen sequenced in a study of T-cell memory formation after mild COVID-19. Each CDR3 protein is one row after TCRdb ran MiXCR on the 5' RACE reads. The sample consists of about 610,000 distinct CDR3 sequences, 17% of them appearing once. Sequenced sample: PBMCs or a T cell subset sorted from them (not recorded which). The receptors were gathered from an adult woman who had mild COVID-19 (a few samples of this study predate the infection). Cell type and time point are not known.

CDR3 sequence reads: CASSQAPGLETQYF. Here the CDR3 DNA reads TGTGCCAGCAGTCAGGCCCCAGGGCTGGAGACCCAGTACTTC. This chain links TRBV6-5 with TRBJ2-5, with a tentative D call TRBD1 (5 bases). There are 14 residues in the CDR3. The V gene's germline CDR1 is MNHEY and CDR2 SVGAGI. The ends were cut back, 5 bases at V and 5 bases at J, with 15 bases in the middle.

The chain couples TRBV3-1 to TRBJ1-1, with 7 bases lining up with TRBD1. J lost 7 bases, V lost 1 base, and 9 bases had no gene match. Germline assignment: CDR1 LGHDT and CDR2 YNNKEL (reference sequence). The CDR3 is made up of 15 amino acids. The CDR3 sequence: CASSQGPAGGIEAFF. The DNA for the CDR3 is TGTGCCAGCAGCCAAGGACCGGCAGGGGGGATTGAAGCTTTCTTT. The whole variable domain, filled in from reference TRBV3-1 and TRBJ1-1, reads DTAVSQTPKYLVTQMGNDKSIKCEQNLGHDTMYWYKQDSKKFLKIMFSYNNKELIINETVPNRFSPKSPDKAHLNLHINSLELGDSAVYFCASSQGPAGGIEAFFGQGTRLTVV.

The chain has TRBV20-1 and TRBJ2-3; possibly TRBD2 for D (6 bases). Per the germline V gene, CDR1 is DFQATT and CDR2 is SNEGSKA (reference sequence). CDR3 length: 13 amino acids. CDR3 DNA sequence: TGCAGGGAGGGGAGTTCGCACACAGATACGCAGTATTTT. Its translation: CREGSSHTDTQYF.

This clonotype was observed a single time. This chain connects TRBV24-1 to TRBJ2-4; no clear D. CDR1 and CDR2 (germline): KGHDR, SFDVKD. V dropped 0 bases and J dropped 3 bases, with 2 bases sitting between them. The CDR3 contains 13 residues. CDR3 in amino acids: CATSDLDKNIQYF. In DNA form, the CDR3 reads TGTGCCACCAGTGATTTGGACAAAAACATTCAGTACTTC.

This clonotype occurred a few times. The V gene is TRBV20-1, the J gene TRBJ2-7; 10 bases agree with TRBD1. Germline V gene sequence: CDR1 DFQATT, CDR2 SNEGSKA (reference sequence). Germline trimming cut 3 bases from V and 2 bases from J; bases unmatched to any gene: 16. The CDR3 length is 18 residues. The CDR3: CSARGTGTGVIATYEQYF. CDR3 DNA: TGCAGTGCTAGGGGTACCGGGACAGGGGTAATAGCGACCTACGAGCAGTACTTC.

This clonotype was counted a few times. The chain has TRBV7-9 and TRBJ2-2, with D maybe TRBD1 (6 bases). There are 13 residues in the CDR3. Germline V lookup: CDR1 SEHNR, CDR2 FQNEAQ (reference sequence). V was pared by 5 bases and J by 6 bases, with 10 bases between. CDR3 sequence: CASSPQGSGELFF. The CDR3 nucleotides read TGTGCCAGCAGCCCACAGGGTTCCGGGGAGCTGTTTTTT.

This clonotype was picked up a small number of times. The chain has TRBV4-2 and TRBJ2-1; 11 bases are a match to TRBD2. This CDR3 contains 14 residues. Germline V CDR1 and CDR2: LGHNA, YNFKEQ. Trimming cost V 0 bases and J 9 bases; bases outside gene matches: 1. CDR3 region: CASSQEGLAVEQFF. The CDR3 DNA reads TGTGCCAGCAGCCAAGAGGGACTAGCGGTTGAGCAGTTCTTC.

The rearrangement joins TRBV7-2 to TRBJ2-2, with D possibly being TRBD2 (6 bases). Trimming removed 2 bases at V and 6 bases at J, with 13 bases between. CDR1 and CDR2 (germline): SGHTA, FQGNSA. The length of the CDR3 is 15 residues. CDR3 sequence reads: CASSLIAEPPGELFF. As DNA, the CDR3 is TGTGCCAGCAGCTTAATAGCGGAGCCCCCCGGGGAGCTGTTTTTT. The variable domain in full, completed from reference TRBV7-2 and TRBJ2-2, reads GAGVSQSPSNKVTEKGKDVELRCDPISGHTALYWYRQSLGQGLEFLIYFQGNSAPDKSGLPSDRFSAERTGGSVSTLTIQRTQQEDSAVYLCASSLIAEPPGELFFGEGSRLTVL.

The chain uses TRBV4-2 and TRBJ1-6; 10 nucleotides align to TRBD1. CDR1 LGHNA and CDR2 YNFKEQ come from the germline V gene. This CDR3 comprises 16 residues. V lost 2 bases and J lost 6; bases outside the gene matches: 4. DNA of the CDR3: TGTGCCAGCAGCCAACGGGACAGGGGTGGTAATTCACCCCTCCACTTT. Translated: CASSQRDRGGNSPLHF.

The rearrangement joins TRBV4-2 to TRBJ2-3; TRBD1 might be the D (5 bases). The V end lost 0 bases, the J end lost 6 bases, and 10 bases lay between the germline ends. This CDR3 is 14 amino acids long. Looked up from germline, CDR1 is LGHNA and CDR2 is YNFKEQ. The CDR3, as DNA: TGTGCCAGCAGCCAAGAAGGGGTCGTGGATACGCAGTATTTT. Translation: CASSQEGVVDTQYF.